The 13 T cell receptor beta chains below all came from one sample that was sequenced in a study of cytomegalovirus exposure and HLA in healthy donors. Profiling relied on immunoSEQ multiplex PCR, and the TCRdb table lists in-frame clones only, not all of them. The sample lists about 120,000 clones, 75% to 90% occurring once. The sample was PBMCs. The receptors here all came from a young woman in good health and CMV-seronegative.

This chain connects TRBV6-5 to TRBJ2-7, with unresolved D. Looked up from germline, CDR1 is MNHEY and CDR2 is SVGAGI. The CDR3 loop spans 15 amino acids. V lost 2 bases and J lost 3, with 14 bases in between. The CDR3 DNA follows: TGTGCCAGCAGTTACGAGGTGGCCCCGGGCTACGAGCAGTACTTC. Translation: CASSYEVAPGYEQYF.

This chain links TRBV6-1 with TRBJ2-1; perhaps TRBD2 as D (5 bases). Germline CDR1 and CDR2: MNHNS and SASEGT. This CDR3 region has 16 residues. Trimming cost V 0 bases and J 10 bases, with 19 bases left between them. CDR3 DNA: TGTGCCAGCAGTGAAGCGGTGGAAATAGTACGAGGGGAGCAGTTCTTC. Encoded protein: CASSEAVEIVRGEQFF.

The V and J genes are TRBV9 and TRBJ2-2, with D tentatively TRBD2 (6 bases). The ends were cut back, 4 bases at V and 0 bases at J, with 19 bases in the middle. CDR1 is SGDLS and CDR2 is YYNGEE in the germline V gene. The CDR3 is made up of 18 amino acids. The chain's CDR3 is CASSFPGGLAPNTGELFF. The CDR3 nucleotides are TGTGCCAGCAGCTTCCCCGGAGGGCTAGCTCCGAACACCGGGGAGCTGTTTTTT.

The V and J genes are TRBV4-3 and TRBJ2-6; 9 bases map to TRBD1. The CDR3 is made up of 20 amino acids. V shed 0 bases, J shed 0 bases, and the junction held 9 bases outside the gene matches. Germline CDR1 and CDR2: LGHNA and YSLEER. CDR3 DNA: TGCGCCAGCAGCCAAGAGGGCAGCGGGACAGGGTACTCTGGGGCCAACGTCCTGACTTTC. As protein: CASSQEGSGTGYSGANVLTF.

Here the CDR3 reads CASSPRRGSGETQYF. Here the CDR3 DNA reads TGTGCCAGCTCACCCAGGCGGGGGTCGGGGGAGACCCAGTACTTC. The genes are TRBV18 and TRBJ2-5, with TRBD2 matching over 7 bases. Germline loops: CDR1 KGHSH, CDR2 LQKENI. This CDR3 contains 15 residues. Trimming removed 3 bases from V and 5 bases from J; junction bases left unmatched: 9.

This clone was found a few times. The chain is built from TRBV6-1 and TRBJ1-2; 9 bases map to TRBD1. The CDR3 extends over 15 amino acids. Per the germline V gene, CDR1 is MNHNS and CDR2 is SASEGT. V gave up 4 bases and J gave up 4 bases; unmatched junction bases: 7. CDR3 region: CASSVGTGYGYGYTF. The CDR3 DNA sequence: TGTGCCAGCAGTGTCGGGACAGGGTACGGCTATGGCTACACCTTC.

This clone was found once. V is TRBV6-5 and J is TRBJ2-3; 10 bases are a match to TRBD2. CDR1 is MNHEY, CDR2 SVGAGI, per germline. The trim removed 4 bases at V and 11 bases at J, leaving 9 bases unmatched. The CDR3 consists of 14 residues. The CDR3 loop reads CASSLVSGGPMQYF. The CDR3, as DNA: TGTGCCAGCAGTTTGGTTAGCGGGGGGCCAATGCAGTATTTT.

The chain has TRBV27 and TRBJ1-1, with TRBD1 as a possible D gene (6 bases). The CDR3 has 14 amino acids. The V gene's germline CDR1 is MNHEY and CDR2 SMNVEV (reference sequence). Trimming stripped 2 bases from V and 4 bases from J, with 11 bases between. This CDR3 is CASSLEAGVTEAFF. The CDR3 bases are TGTGCCAGCAGTTTAGAGGCAGGGGTCACTGAAGCTTTCTTT.

This clone was detected only a few times. This sequence joins TRBV27 and TRBJ2-3; D may be TRBD1 (6 bases). The CDR3 covers 16 residues. V was trimmed by 6 bases and J by 1 base, leaving 17 bases between them. Germline CDR1 MNHEY, CDR2 SMNVEV (reference sequence). The CDR3: CASSPIPGQGTDTQYF. CDR3 nucleotides: TGTGCCAGCAGCCCGATCCCGGGACAAGGCACAGATACGCAGTATTTT.

This chain connects TRBV29-1 to TRBJ1-1, with 7 nucleotides matching TRBD1. Germline CDR1 SQVTM, CDR2 ANQGSEA. This CDR3 spans 13 amino acids. The trim removed 3 bases at V and 3 bases at J, leaving 4 bases unmatched. The CDR3 sequence is CSVERQGDTEAFF. CDR3 DNA sequence: TGCAGCGTTGAGCGACAGGGTGACACTGAAGCTTTCTTT. Full variable domain (missing parts from reference TRBV29-1 and TRBJ1-1): SAVISQKPSRDICQRGTSLTIQCQVDSQVTMMFWYRQQPGQSLTLIATANQGSEATYESGFVIDKFPISRPNLTFSTLTVSNMSPEDSSIYLCSVERQGDTEAFFGQGTRLTVV.

The genes are TRBV5-4 and TRBJ2-7; 10 bases line up with TRBD2. The trim removed 1 base at V and 3 bases at J, leaving 13 bases unmatched. Germline assignment: CDR1 SGHNT and CDR2 YYREEE (reference sequence). This CDR3 has 18 residues. The CDR3 loop is CASSLPEDTSGIYYEQYF. The CDR3 DNA follows: TGTGCCAGCAGCTTGCCCGAAGATACTAGCGGGATTTACTACGAGCAGTACTTC.

The rearrangement links TRBV5-6 to TRBJ1-6; D is possibly TRBD1 (6 bases). Germline CDR1 is SGHDT and CDR2 is YYEEEE. The germline V and J ends were trimmed by 1 base and 4 bases, with 9 bases remaining between them. The CDR3 has 15 residues. CDR3 DNA: TGTGCCAGCAGCTTGCTCGGACAGTATAATTCACCCCTCCACTTT. It yields the protein CASSLLGQYNSPLHF.

The genes are TRBV11-2 and TRBJ1-3, with D unclear. This CDR3 is 15 amino acids long. Trimming left V 2 bases short and J 4 bases short, with 12 bases between. Germline CDR1 SGHAT, CDR2 FQNNGV. The CDR3 loop is CASSLNPGWGNTIYF. The CDR3 DNA follows: TGTGCCAGCAGCTTAAATCCAGGTTGGGGAAACACCATATATTTT. The variable domain in full, with the rest retrieved from reference TRBV11-2 and TRBJ1-3, is EAGVAQSPRYKIIEKRQSVAFWCNPISGHATLYWYQQILGQGPKLLIQFQNNGVVDDSQLPKDRFSAERLKGVDSTLKIQPAKLEDSAVYLCASSLNPGWGNTIYFGEGSWLTVV.